This T cell receptor beta chain was captured in a study of T cell responses to AZD1222 COVID-19 vaccine listed by TCRdb under 2021. Study-wide context: TCR sequencing covered more than 230 trial participants: 200 to 220 given two doses of AZD1222 and 26 given two doses of MenACWY control vaccine. Trial participants were enrolled by age into subgroups of 18-55, 56-69 and 70-plus years, and around 150, 29 and 61 TCR-sequenced participants, respectively, were included in these subgroups. General findings and caveats noted by the study authors: Conclusions about previously exposed vaccinees are limited, since just five or six AZD1222 recipients were seropositive for SARS-CoV-2 at baseline. Because no samples from the day 14 peak response were available, repertoires could be characterized only after the peak T cell response. Reportedly, almost half of the unique spike-specific TCRs recognized epitopes lying outside the regions that are mutated in the B.1.351 and B.1.1.7 variants. After two AZD1222 doses, both the breadth and the depth of spike-specific TCRs were significantly higher than at day 0 and than in MenACWY recipients. In the small 56-69-year group, the increase in depth fell short of significance, most likely because of low power. Most participants were white British and females outnumbered males, and the authors suggested that clonal diversity may have been underestimated. CD4 TCRs associated with the vaccine covered the entire spike protein, and the dominant responses were in regions 160-218 and 743-854.

Sample time point, as interpreted from the label and publication: about 28 days (+/-7) after the second vaccine dose. AZD1222 recipients with second doses at about 4 weeks or about 12 weeks were pooled, because spike-specific TCR depth and breadth did not differ between schedules. Vaccinee samples were obtained from the UK trials COV001 and COV002, which included a single-blind randomized controlled phase 2/3 trial of AZD1222 (ChAdOx1 nCoV-19) in healthy adults. Trial participant PBMC samples were collected at day 0 and day 28 after the second dose for TCRbeta chain sequencing. The CDR3 regions of human TCRbeta chains were subjected to immunosequencing. Concerning the study's data processing: Repertoire TCRs were matched against a reference library of SARS-CoV-2-specific TCRs generated with the MIRA antigen-specificity platform. Breadth was defined as the fraction of unique TCRs that were SARS-CoV-2-associated. Depth was defined as the fraction of total T cells that were SARS-CoV-2-associated. Using the MIRA data, every spike-specific TCR was mapped to the spike region that the TCR reacted to and assigned to either a CD4 or a CD8 class. Log10-transformed breadth and depth values were compared by one-way ANOVA with Sidak's multiple comparisons tests. In TCRdb, the immuneACCESS table is reduced to in-frame sequences with V and J assigned. These tables do not hold every clone; where another copy was compared, an unresolved V gene accounts for under half, and the others remain unexplained. The D gene and trimming were derived from the DNA, and the V and J assignments and clone size from that table. The sample table holds about 120,000 clones, of which under 95% were seen once. In total, the top ten clones hold about 5% of the sample.

Concerning this clone: The antigen this receptor binds is unknown. No base quality information exists; no much larger clone differs at one position.

From V the trimming removes 4 bases and from J it removes 4 bases, while the gene matches leave 11 bases of the junction unaccounted for. Taken from cysteine to phenylalanine, the CDR3 has 16 residues. Only CDR3 DNA is held: 48 bases, read in frame from base 1. For CDR1 and CDR2, the germline V gene lists SGHRS and YFSETQ. The source of this sequence is an adult who received the AZD1222 COVID-19 vaccine. Recombination joined TRBV5-1 with TRBJ1-1; 9 bases in the junction line up with TRBD1. The sequences come from peripheral blood, collected 28 days after the second AZD1222 dose. The CDR3 protein is CASSGTGGFGGTEAFF. The bases read TGCGCCAGCAGCGGTACAGGGGGCTTTGGTGGCACTGAAGCTTTCTTT.